The rows below give T cell receptor beta chains drawn from one sample of a study of beta chain features in type 1 diabetes. TCRdb's copy holds only in-frame clones and misses some; the assay was immunoSEQ multiplex PCR. The sample contains about 620,000 clones, 15% of which appear only once. Sequences were obtained from naive CD4+ T cells from blood. The receptor source for this set is a man aged 18 to 29 in good health. Both conserved end residues are part of each CDR3. D genes are given only for firm matches. Rows may omit the clone size; those that give it use once, few, many or a size class.

clone size	D gene	V gene	J gene	CDR3 DNA	CDR3 protein
NA	NA	TRBV9	TRBJ1-1	TGTGCCAGCAGCATAGGGGTAGGTAGTGCTTTCTTT	CASSIGVGSAFF
few	TRBD1	TRBV7-2	TRBJ2-2	TGTGCCAGCAGATTGGACAGGGTTGACGGGGAGCTGTTTTTT	CASRLDRVDGELFF
NA	NA	TRBV10-3	TRBJ2-1	TGTGCCACCATTAGGGTTACTGAGCAGTTCTTC	CATIRVTEQFF
few	NA	TRBV23-1	TRBJ1-1	TGCGCCAGCAGCGAGAGGGCAGGGAGATACACTGAAGCTTTCTTT	CASSERAGRYTEAFF
few	NA	TRBV28	TRBJ1-4	TGTGCCGGAGCAGCACAGGCCAATGAAAAACTGTTTTTT	CAGAAQANEKLFF
once	TRBD1	TRBV9	TRBJ2-7	TGTGCCCGAATACCAGGGGGCCACTCCTACGAGCAGTACTTC	CARIPGGHSYEQYF
NA	TRBD2	TRBV28	TRBJ2-3	TGTGCCAGCAGTAAAACCGGGACTAGCGGGCCGAGGGGCACAGATACGCAGTATTTT	CASSKTGTSGPRGTDTQYF
NA	NA	TRBV6-6	TRBJ1-1	TGTGCCAGCAGTAAAGGGACACCGCGCACTGAAGCTTTCTTT	CASSKGTPRTEAFF
few	NA	TRBV7-9	TRBJ2-5	TGTGCCAGCAGCTTAATGAGCGCCCGAAAAGGAGAGACCCAGTACTTC	CASSLMSARKGETQYF
NA	NA	TRBV19	TRBJ2-3	TGTGCCAGTAGTATCCAACAGGGTCGGAGGACAGATACGCAGTATTTT	CASSIQQGRRTDTQYF
NA	NA	TRBV6-1	TRBJ2-3	TGTGCCAGCAGTGAAGGGGGGGACTCAGCCGGCGATACGCAGTATTTT	CASSEGGDSAGDTQYF
many	NA	TRBV10-3	TRBJ2-1	TGTGCCATCAGTGTAATGGATATCAGCTCCTACAATGAGCAGTTCTTC	CAISVMDISSYNEQFF
few	NA	TRBV28	TRBJ1-2	TGTGCCAGCAGTCTACGGACAACAGGGATCGAATATGGCTACACCTTC	CASSLRTTGIEYGYTF
few	NA	TRBV25-1	TRBJ2-1	TGTGCCAGCAGTGAGGTCCGGAATGAGCAGTTCTTC	CASSEVRNEQFF
NA	TRBD1	TRBV6-6	TRBJ1-5	TGTGCCAGCAGCATTCAGGGGGCGCCTCAGCCCCAGCATTTT	CASSIQGAPQPQHF
NA	NA	TRBV9	TRBJ1-2	TGTGCCAGCAGCGTAGTGCACGCTAACTATGGCTACACCTTC	CASSVVHANYGYTF
NA	NA	TRBV6-1	TRBJ2-7	TGTGCCAGCAGTGATCACACACAATTTGGGCAGTACTTC	CASSDHTQFGQYF
few	NA	TRBV7-2	TRBJ1-2	TGTGCCAGCAGCTTAGTTCTCCCTGGCTACACCTTC	CASSLVLPGYTF
few	NA	TRBV9	TRBJ2-5	TGTGCCAGCAGCGGCGGAGCAGGGAGACAAGAGACCCAGTACTTC	CASSGGAGRQETQYF
NA	NA	TRBV10-3	TRBJ2-2	TGTGCCATCCTGGCTGTGACGACGAACACCGGGGAGCTGTTTTTT	CAILAVTTNTGELFF
few	TRBD1	TRBV7-9	TRBJ1-2	TGTGCCAGCAGCTCAGACAGGGGGCGAAACTATGGCTACACCTTC	CASSSDRGRNYGYTF
NA	NA	TRBV28	TRBJ1-1	TGTGCCAGCAGTTTTTTCGGGGTCCCAAGGGCTTTCTTT	CASSFFGVPRAFF
NA	NA	TRBV5-1	TRBJ1-3	TGCGCCAGCAGCTTGGCTGGAAACACCATATATTTT	CASSLAGNTIYF
few	NA	TRBV4-2	TRBJ1-1	TGTGCCAGCAGCCACTGGACGGCTGAAGCTTTCTTT	CASSHWTAEAFF
few	NA	TRBV5-1	TRBJ1-5	TGCGCCAGCAGCTTAATGGGGGTCCGCAATCAGCCCCAGCATTTT	CASSLMGVRNQPQHF
few	NA	TRBV29-1	TRBJ1-2	TGCAGCGTTTCGGACAGAAACTATGGCTACACCTTC	CSVSDRNYGYTF
NA	TRBD1	TRBV7-2	TRBJ1-5	TGTGCCAGCAGCCCACAGGGGATTGAGGCCCAGCATTTT	CASSPQGIEAQHF
few	TRBD2	TRBV7-8	TRBJ2-3	TGTGCCAGCAGCTCCCGACTAGCGGGGACTACAACTAGCACAGATACGCAGTATTTT	CASSSRLAGTTTSTDTQYF
NA	TRBD1	TRBV28	TRBJ1-2	TGTGCCAGCAGTTTTAACAGGGGGCAAGATGGCTACACCTTC	CASSFNRGQDGYTF
NA	NA	TRBV28	TRBJ1-2	TGTGCCAGCAGTCTCTACCAGGGAATAGGAAATGGCTACACCTTC	CASSLYQGIGNGYTF
few	NA	TRBV28	TRBJ2-3	TGTGCCAGCACCCAGACCATGGCGGATACGCAGTATTTT	CASTQTMADTQYF